These 17 T cell receptor beta chains came from one sample sequenced in a study of T-cell memory formation after mild COVID-19. MiXCR was run by TCRdb on the 5' RACE reads, yielding one entry per CDR3 protein. The sample records about 360,000 distinct CDR3 sequences, 10% to 15% being singletons. The sequenced sample was PBMCs or a T cell subset sorted from them (not recorded which). These receptors all come from a man aged 18-30 years who had mild COVID-19 (a few samples of this study predate the infection). Cell type and time point are not known.

This clonotype was seen once. The chain has TRBV7-9 and TRBJ2-7; perhaps TRBD1 as D (6 bases). In germline, CDR1 is SEHNR, CDR2 FQNEAQ (reference sequence). The CDR3 runs 14 residues. Trimming removed 1 base at V and 6 bases at J, with 13 bases between. CDR3 in amino acids: CASSLEGVWGEQYF. CDR3 sequence (DNA): TGTGCCAGCAGCTTAGAGGGGGTATGGGGCGAGCAGTACTTC.

The V and J genes are TRBV7-8 and TRBJ1-2; TRBD1 is a possible D gene (5 bases). V was clipped by 4 bases and J by 8 bases, with 14 bases between them. CDR3 length equals 13 residues. Germline values: CDR1 SGHVS, CDR2 FQNEAQ. The chain's CDR3 is CASSSGPREGYTF. The CDR3 bases are TGTGCCAGCAGCTCAGGGCCCCGTGAGGGCTACACCTTC. Looking up the rest from reference TRBV7-8 and TRBJ1-2 gives the full variable domain: GAGVSQSPRYKVAKRGQDVALRCDPISGHVSLFWYQQALGQGPEFLTYFQNEAQLDKSGLPSDRFFAERPEGSVSTLKIQRTQQEDSAVYLCASSSGPREGYTFGSGTRLTVV.

This clonotype was observed a handful of times. The chain couples TRBV9 to TRBJ2-2; tentative D call: TRBD2 (5 bases). The germline V and J ends were trimmed by 3 bases and 4 bases, with 10 bases remaining between them. There are 14 residues in the CDR3. Germline CDR1 and CDR2: SGDLS and YYNGEE. The CDR3 DNA follows: TGTGCCAGCAGCGGAGGACTCGTCACCGGGGAGCTGTTTTTT. The encoded protein is CASSGGLVTGELFF.

This clonotype was counted between two and nine times. The J gene is TRBJ2-3, the V gene TRBV3-1; no definite D call. Germline CDR1 is LGHDT and CDR2 is YNNKEL (reference sequence). This CDR3 has 16 residues. The V and J ends lost 2 bases and 4 bases respectively, with 16 bases between them. In nucleotides, the CDR3 is TGTGCCAGCAGCCAATCGACCTCTAAGTGGTCAGATACGCAGTATTTT. It codes for CASSQSTSKWSDTQYF.

This clonotype was observed a handful of times. V usage is TRBV5-1 and J usage is TRBJ1-1; D is possibly TRBD1 (5 bases). Looked up from germline, CDR1 is SGHRS and CDR2 is YFSETQ. CDR3 length equals 14 residues. V was clipped by 3 bases and J by 4 bases, with 13 bases between them. The CDR3: CASSSQGGVTEAFF. CDR3 nucleotide sequence: TGCGCCAGCAGCTCGCAGGGAGGGGTCACTGAAGCTTTCTTT.

This clonotype was found a few times. The gene calls are TRBV12-3 or TRBV12-4 and TRBJ2-7; TRBD1 matches at 7 bases. CDR3 size: 13 residues. V lost 5 bases to trimming and J lost 4 bases; unmatched junction nucleotides: 5. DNA for the CDR3: TGTGCCAGCAGTGGGACAGAGGAGTACGAGCAGTACTTC. Translating it yields CASSGTEEYEQYF.

The chain links TRBV5-5 to TRBJ1-1; 10 bases agree with TRBD1. V gave up 2 bases and J gave up 4 bases; unmatched junction bases: 5. The CDR3 consists of 15 residues. From germline, CDR1 is SGHKS and CDR2 YYEKEE (reference sequence). CDR3 amino acids: CASSFRDRGSTEAFF. CDR3 bases: TGTGCCAGCAGCTTCCGGGACAGGGGTAGCACTGAAGCTTTCTTT.

This clonotype appeared many times. This rearrangement joins TRBV20-1 to TRBJ1-1, with D possibly TRBD1 on 6 matching bases. From germline, CDR1 is DFQATT and CDR2 SNEGSKA (reference sequence). Trimming stripped 3 bases from V and 2 bases from J, with 7 bases between. The CDR3 is made up of 12 amino acids. In DNA, the CDR3 is TGCAGTGCTAGGACAGGTAACACTGAAGCTTTCTTT. As protein: CSARTGNTEAFF.

This chain links TRBV12-3 or TRBV12-4 with TRBJ1-1; a weak D match, TRBD1 (5 bases). The CDR3 consists of 14 residues. V lost 4 bases, J lost 6 bases, and 15 bases lay in between. In nucleotides, the CDR3 is TGTGCCAGCAGTTGGGGGATTGCTAAACCTGAAGCTTTCTTT. Protein sequence: CASSWGIAKPEAFF.

The chain links TRBV7-8 to TRBJ2-7, with 10 nucleotides matching TRBD2. This CDR3 is built from 15 residues. Germline CDR1 reads SGHVS; CDR2 reads FQNEAQ. V lost 5 bases to trimming and J lost 3 bases; unmatched junction nucleotides: 7. CDR3 bases: TGTGCCAGCAGCGCAGGGACTAGCGTTTTCTACGAGCAGTACGTC. The encoded protein is CASSAGTSVFYEQYV.

The chain combines TRBV7-2 with TRBJ1-2; the D is unclear. V was pared by 1 base and J by 7 bases, with 10 bases between. Germline V CDR1 and CDR2: SGHTA, FQGNSA. CDR3 length equals 13 residues. CDR3 sequence (DNA): TGTGCCAGCAGCTTAGAAAAAGTTCGTGGCTACACCTTC. Residues: CASSLEKVRGYTF.

The genes are TRBV4-3 and TRBJ2-3; D remains unclear. The CDR3 extends over 15 amino acids. Per the germline V gene, CDR1 is LGHNA and CDR2 is YSLEER. With 0 bases removed from V and 4 bases from J, the gap between germline ends came to 11 bases. The CDR3 is CASSQDHLGADTQYF. CDR3 nucleotide sequence: TGCGCCAGCAGCCAAGATCATTTGGGCGCAGATACGCAGTATTTT.

This clonotype has more than one count but fewer than ten. The chain combines TRBV10-2 with TRBJ2-3; D not resolved. The germline gives CDR1 WSHSY, CDR2 SAAADI. V dropped 2 bases and J dropped 13 bases, with 10 bases sitting between them. The CDR3 runs 11 residues. CDR3 sequence reads: CASSEPPQEYF. Written as DNA, the CDR3 is TGCGCCAGCAGTGAGCCCCCACAAGAGTATTTT.

This clonotype appeared a few times. The V gene is TRBV4-1, the J gene TRBJ1-5; maybe TRBD1 (5 bases). CDR3 length: 15 residues. V gave up 2 bases and J gave up 9 bases, with 17 bases separating them. Germline-derived CDR1 and CDR2 are MGHRA and YSYEKL. This CDR3 reads CASSQPTGVGGPQHF. For the CDR3, the DNA is TGCGCCAGCAGCCAACCTACAGGCGTCGGAGGGCCCCAGCATTTT.

This clonotype was detected a few times. This chain joins TRBV7-2 and TRBJ2-2, with unresolved D. Trimming shortened V by 1 base and J by 7 bases, and 7 bases separated the two germline ends. Germline V gene sequence: CDR1 SGHTA, CDR2 FQGNSA. The CDR3 is 13 amino acids. The CDR3 DNA sequence: TGTGCCAGCAGCTTAGGGCCGGGCGGGGAGCTGTTTTTT. It encodes CASSLGPGGELFF. Filled out from reference TRBV7-2 and TRBJ2-2, the complete variable domain reads GAGVSQSPSNKVTEKGKDVELRCDPISGHTALYWYRQSLGQGLEFLIYFQGNSAPDKSGLPSDRFSAERTGGSVSTLTIQRTQQEDSAVYLCASSLGPGGELFFGEGSRLTVL.

The V call is TRBV20-1, the J call TRBJ2-4; D is perhaps TRBD2 (5 bases). Germline loops: CDR1 DFQATT, CDR2 SNEGSKA (reference sequence). The CDR3 runs to 14 residues. The V gene lost 2 bases and the J gene lost 1 base, with 9 bases spanning the gap. CDR3 nucleotide sequence: TGCAGTGCTAGAACAGCGGCCGCCAAAAACATTCAGTACTTC. It encodes CSARTAAAKNIQYF.

This clonotype was picked up a small number of times. The V gene is TRBV7-9, the J gene TRBJ1-1; TRBD1 matches at 10 bases. Losses at the gene ends were 5 bases for V and 6 bases for J; bases not matched to a gene: 12. Germline values: CDR1 SEHNR, CDR2 FQNEAQ (reference sequence). CDR3 length equals 16 residues. The CDR3 region is CASSPTWTGGIAEAFF. DNA of the CDR3: TGTGCCAGCAGCCCTACCTGGACAGGGGGTATAGCTGAAGCTTTCTTT.